The clone carrying this TCR beta chain was recorded once. These data come from a study of blood T cell repertoires in COVID-19. Study details: Sample material is recorded as cDNA or gDNA derived from T cells, B-cell-depleted T cells, or PBMCs.

The length of the CDR3 is 16 residues. Germline lookup yields CDR1 SGDLS and CDR2 YYNGEE. Trimming shortened V by 0 bases and J by 0 bases, and 11 bases separated the two germline ends. The authors' processing: Reference gene primer amplification yielded estimated nucleated cell counts. Assay used: immunoSEQ multiplex PCR; TCRdb lists only in-frame clones, some missing. That table supplies the V and J calls and clone size; D and trimming were determined from the DNA. The sample consists of under 350,000 clones, roughly 85% of them appearing once. This TCR was recovered from a human donor in a cohort sampled during active COVID-19. The chain has TRBV9 and TRBJ2-3; D is perhaps TRBD2 (6 bases). The sequenced material came from peripheral blood. CDR3 sequence (DNA): TGTGCCAGCAGCGTAGTGGAGGGGTGGAGCACAGATACGCAGTATTTT. Its translation is CASSVVEGWSTDTQYF.